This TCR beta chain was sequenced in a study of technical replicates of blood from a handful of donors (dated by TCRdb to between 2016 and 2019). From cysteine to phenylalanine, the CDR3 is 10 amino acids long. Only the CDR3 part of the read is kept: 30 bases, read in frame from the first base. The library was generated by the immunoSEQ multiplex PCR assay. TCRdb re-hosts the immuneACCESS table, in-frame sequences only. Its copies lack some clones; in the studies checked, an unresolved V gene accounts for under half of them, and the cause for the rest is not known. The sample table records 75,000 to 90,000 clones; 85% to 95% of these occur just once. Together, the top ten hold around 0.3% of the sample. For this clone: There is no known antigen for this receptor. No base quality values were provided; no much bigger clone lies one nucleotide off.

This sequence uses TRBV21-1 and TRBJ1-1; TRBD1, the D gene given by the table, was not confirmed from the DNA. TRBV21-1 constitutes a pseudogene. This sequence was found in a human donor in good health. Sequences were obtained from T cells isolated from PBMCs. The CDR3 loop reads CASSGAEAFF. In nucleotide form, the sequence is TGTGCCAGCAGCGGGGCGGAAGCTTTCTTT.